The 21 T cell receptor beta chains given below trace back to one sample, sequenced in a study of cytomegalovirus exposure and HLA in healthy donors. Vbeta (60) and Jbeta (13) primers were used in the PCR. Repertoires were generated with immunoSEQ multiplex PCR, while TCRdb's copy carries only in-frame clones and drops some. The repertoire holds about 82,000 clones, with 60% to 80% as singletons. Sequenced material: PBMCs. Source of these receptors: a man aged 45-65 years in good health and CMV-seronegative.

V and J are TRBV5-6 and TRBJ1-2, with 9 bases lining up with TRBD1. Germline trimming cut 2 bases from V and 5 bases from J; bases unmatched to any gene: 4. The germline V gene encodes CDR1 SGHDT and CDR2 YYEEEE. The length of the CDR3 is 14 residues. The CDR3 sequence: CASSFGTGTYGYTF. In DNA form, the CDR3 reads TGTGCCAGCAGCTTTGGGACAGGGACATATGGCTACACCTTC.

V gene TRBV7-3 combines with J gene TRBJ2-3, with TRBD2 matching 8 bases. V lost 4 bases, J lost 1 base, and 7 bases stayed unmatched. CDR3 length equals 16 residues. Germline V gene lookup returns CDR1 SGHTA and CDR2 FQGTGA. Written as DNA, the CDR3 is TGTGCCAGCAGCTCTGGGGCGGGGGGACGCACAGATACGCAGTATTTT. Its translation: CASSSGAGGRTDTQYF.

In DNA, the CDR3 is TGCGCCAGCAGCTTGGTGGCGGATTACTATGGCTACACCTTC. Its protein is CASSLVADYYGYTF. V and J are TRBV5-1 and TRBJ1-2; D is ambiguous. The CDR3 is 14 amino acids. Germline V gene lookup returns CDR1 SGHRS and CDR2 YFSETQ. V was shortened by 0 bases and J by 3 bases, with 9 bases between the two germline ends.

The chain carries TRBV5-1 and TRBJ2-3, with D maybe TRBD1 (5 bases). The germline V gene encodes CDR1 SGHRS and CDR2 YFSETQ. This CDR3 contains 15 residues. Trimming stripped 2 bases from V and 2 bases from J, with 12 bases between. The CDR3 DNA follows: TGCGCCAGCAGCTTAGGGGCGTTTTACACAGATACGCAGTATTTT. Translated, it gives CASSLGAFYTDTQYF.

V gene TRBV7-3 combines with J gene TRBJ2-3; 9 nucleotides match TRBD1. The CDR3 runs 15 residues. V gave up 5 bases and J gave up 5 bases; unmatched junction bases: 8. Germline lookup yields CDR1 SGHTA and CDR2 FQGTGA. CDR3 nucleotides: TGTGCCAGCAGCCCGGGACGACAGGGGGGAGATACGCAGTATTTT. It is translated as CASSPGRQGGDTQYF. The whole variable domain, remainder taken from reference TRBV7-3 and TRBJ2-3, is GAGVSQTPSNKVTEKGKYVELRCDPISGHTALYWYRQSLGQGPEFLIYFQGTGAADDSGLPNDRFFAVRPEGSVSTLKIQRTERGDSAVYLCASSPGRQGGDTQYFGPGTRLTVL.

The chain couples TRBV7-2 to TRBJ1-5; D call uncertain. Trimming left V 10 bases short and J 8 bases short, with 9 bases between. CDR1 SGHTA and CDR2 FQGNSA come from the germline V gene. The CDR3 has 10 residues. CDR3 coding DNA: TGTGCCACCTTATGTAAGCCCCAGCATTTT. Amino acids: CATLCKPQHF.

There are a few counts of this clone. CDR3 region: CASSLQPGGEETQYF. DNA for the CDR3: TGTGCCAGCAGCCTCCAGCCGGGGGGAGAGGAGACCCAGTACTTC. This chain uses TRBV6-4 with TRBJ2-5; 7 bases match TRBD2. Germline CDR1 and CDR2: MRHNA and SNTAGT. The CDR3 is 15 residues long. J was trimmed by 5 bases and V by 6 bases; bases with no gene match: 12.

This clone has more than one count but fewer than ten. This chain joins TRBV7-8 and TRBJ2-5; 7 positions agree with TRBD1. This CDR3 spans 16 amino acids. The V and J ends lost 3 bases and 5 bases, in that order; junction bases with no gene match: 12. CDR1 SGHVS and CDR2 FQNEAQ come from the germline V gene. CDR3 protein: CASSLPGTVNTETQYF. The CDR3 DNA reads TGTGCCAGCAGCTTGCCTGGGACAGTAAATACGGAGACCCAGTACTTC.

The rearrangement links TRBV7-9 to TRBJ2-5; D is unresolved. This CDR3 is 14 amino acids long. Germline V gene sequence: CDR1 SEHNR, CDR2 FQNEAQ (reference sequence). Trimming took off 2 bases at V and 3 bases at J, with 10 bases between the two ends. In DNA, the CDR3 is TGTGCCAGCAGCTTAAGATCATTAGAAGAGACCCAGTACTTC. Protein: CASSLRSLEETQYF.

This chain joins TRBV29-1 and TRBJ1-5; 10 bases are shared with TRBD1. The CDR3 has 14 residues. With 7 bases clipped from V and 5 bases from J, the junction kept 8 bases outside the gene matches. The germline V gene encodes CDR1 SQVTM and CDR2 ANQGSEA. The DNA for the CDR3 is TGCAGCGCTGCCGGGACAGGGGTAGATCAGCCCCAGCATTTT. Its protein is CSAAGTGVDQPQHF.

V is TRBV5-1 and J is TRBJ1-6, with 9 bases aligning to TRBD1. V lost 3 bases, J lost 7 bases, and 5 bases stayed unmatched. This CDR3 comprises 15 residues. Germline CDR1 and CDR2: SGHRS and YFSETQ. Here the CDR3 reads CASSSHGQGNSPLHF. CDR3 DNA: TGCGCCAGCAGCTCCCACGGACAGGGGAATTCACCCCTCCACTTT.

This chain connects TRBV7-2 to TRBJ2-7; weak D call: TRBD1 (6 bases). Germline loops: CDR1 SGHTA, CDR2 FQGNSA. The CDR3 is 15 amino acids. Between the trimmed V and J ends, which lost 5 bases and 6 bases, there was a span of 20 bases. The CDR3 here is CASSRAPGQVAEQYF. CDR3 coding DNA: TGTGCCAGCAGCCGGGCTCCGGGACAAGTGGCCGAGCAGTACTTC. Looking up the rest from reference TRBV7-2 and TRBJ2-7 gives the full variable domain: GAGVSQSPSNKVTEKGKDVELRCDPISGHTALYWYRQSLGQGLEFLIYFQGNSAPDKSGLPSDRFSAERTGGSVSTLTIQRTQQEDSAVYLCASSRAPGQVAEQYFGPGTRLTVT.

This chain joins TRBV5-6 and TRBJ1-5; D might be TRBD1 (6 bases). The ends were cut back, 6 bases at V and 5 bases at J, with 18 bases in the middle. CDR1 is SGHDT, CDR2 YYEEEE, per germline. This CDR3 region has 15 residues. The CDR3 spells CASNIRGVRDQPQHF. The CDR3 DNA is TGTGCCAGCAACATCAGGGGCGTGCGCGATCAGCCCCAGCATTTT.

The V gene is TRBV5-1, the J gene TRBJ1-6, with 9 bases matching TRBD1. Germline CDR1 and CDR2: SGHRS and YFSETQ. The CDR3 runs to 23 residues. The junction had 23 bases not matched to a gene; V was cut back by 4 bases and J by 0 bases. The CDR3 is CASSPGHSSRTGGPSSYNSPLHF. CDR3 DNA: TGCGCCAGCAGCCCGGGCCACAGTTCCAGAACAGGGGGCCCTAGCTCCTATAATTCACCCCTCCACTTT.

The chain couples TRBV4-1 to TRBJ1-5; a weak D match, TRBD1 (6 bases). There are 18 residues in the CDR3. V gave up 0 bases and J gave up 6 bases, with 21 bases separating them. Germline assignment: CDR1 MGHRA and CDR2 YSYEKL. The CDR3 region has the DNA TGCGCCAGCAGCCAAGAGGGAGGGGGGACAATCAGTGCTCAGCCCCAGCATTTT. It encodes CASSQEGGGTISAQPQHF.

CDR3 DNA: TGCGCCAGCAGCCAAGATCGGGACACCACCTACGAGCAGTACTTC. Translating gives CASSQDRDTTYEQYF. The V gene is TRBV4-3, the J gene TRBJ2-7; perhaps TRBD1 as D (6 bases). The V gene's germline CDR1 is LGHNA and CDR2 YSLEER. The CDR3 has 15 amino acids. Trimming took off 0 bases at V and 2 bases at J, with 11 bases between the two ends.

The DNA of the CDR3 is TGTGCCAGCAGCTTTATAGTCGCCCGCGGCTCCTACAATGAGCAGTTCTTC. Translation gives CASSFIVARGSYNEQFF. This chain joins TRBV11-3 and TRBJ2-1; D gene uncertain. Germline V CDR1 and CDR2: SGHNT, YENEEA. V lost 3 bases to trimming and J lost 0 bases, with 15 bases between them. The CDR3 extends over 17 amino acids.

This chain uses TRBV7-9 with TRBJ1-3, with a weak D call TRBD1 (6 bases). CDR1 SEHNR and CDR2 FQNEAQ come from the germline V gene (reference sequence). The V and J ends lost 3 bases and 0 bases respectively, with 12 bases between them. The length of the CDR3 is 16 residues. The CDR3 here is CASSLGRGSSGNTIYF. CDR3 sequence (DNA): TGTGCCAGCAGCTTGGGCAGGGGTAGCTCTGGAAACACCATATATTTT.

J is TRBJ2-5 and V is TRBV7-2, with D perhaps matching TRBD2 (6 bases). Germline V gives CDR1 SGHTA, CDR2 FQGNSA. The ends were cut back, 5 bases at V and 4 bases at J, with 20 bases in the middle. This CDR3 region has 16 residues. The CDR3 here is CASSTQSRQGGETQYF. The CDR3 DNA reads as TGTGCCAGCAGCACGCAGTCGCGTCAGGGAGGAGAGACCCAGTACTTC.

V gene TRBV5-8 combines with J gene TRBJ2-3; D is undetermined. The CDR3 loop spans 12 amino acids. The germline V and J ends were trimmed by 4 bases and 9 bases, with 12 bases remaining between them. Germline assignment: CDR1 SGHTS and CDR2 YDEGEE. Here the CDR3 DNA reads TGTGCCAGCAGCCTCCTTTTGGAGACGCAGTATTTT. Its protein is CASSLLLETQYF.

Written as DNA, the CDR3 is TGTGCCACCAGCAGGCCGCGCGGGGGGGGAGAGACCCAGTACTTC. It encodes CATSRPRGGGETQYF. The V gene is TRBV15, the J gene TRBJ2-5, with 9 bases lining up with TRBD2. This CDR3 spans 15 amino acids. The germline CDR1 and CDR2 sequences are LNHNV and YYDKDF (reference sequence). V trimming: 3 bases; J trimming: 4 bases; junction bases outside the gene matches: 6.